Sequencing of this TCR beta chain was carried out in a study of PD-1 blockade in mismatch repair-deficient tumors. Broader study findings: Rapid post-treatment expansion, then contraction, generally preceding radiologic response, marked tumor-resident clones.

This table comes from immunoSEQ multiplex PCR, and its TCRdb copy is limited to in-frame clones, with some not included. The repertoire holds some 100,000 clones, with 82% as singletons. J was trimmed by 2 bases and V by 5 bases; bases with no gene match: 7. CDR3 length equals 15 residues. Germline V gene lookup returns CDR1 SEHNR and CDR2 FQNEAQ (reference sequence). With respect to this clone: Its specificity is unknown.

The sample here was peripheral blood, taken about 33 weeks after starting pembrolizumab. This TCR was recovered from an adult with mismatch repair-deficient cancer. The gene calls are TRBV7-9 and TRBJ2-3; 7 positions agree with TRBD2. DNA of the CDR3: TGTGCCAGCAGCGGGCCGGGACTACACACAGATACGCAGTATTTT. It is translated as CASSGPGLHTDTQYF.